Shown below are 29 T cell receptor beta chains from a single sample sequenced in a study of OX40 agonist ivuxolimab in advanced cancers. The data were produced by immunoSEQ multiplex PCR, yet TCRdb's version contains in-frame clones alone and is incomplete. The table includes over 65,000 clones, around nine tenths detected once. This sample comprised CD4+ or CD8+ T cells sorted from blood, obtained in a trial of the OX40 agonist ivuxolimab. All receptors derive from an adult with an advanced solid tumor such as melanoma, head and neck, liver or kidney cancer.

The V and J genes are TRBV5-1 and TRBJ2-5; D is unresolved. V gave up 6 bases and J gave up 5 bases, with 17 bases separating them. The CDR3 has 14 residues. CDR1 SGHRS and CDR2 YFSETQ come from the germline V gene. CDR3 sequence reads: CASTRAPTGETQYF. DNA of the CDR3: TGCGCCAGCACCCGAGCTCCAACCGGGGAGACCCAGTACTTC.

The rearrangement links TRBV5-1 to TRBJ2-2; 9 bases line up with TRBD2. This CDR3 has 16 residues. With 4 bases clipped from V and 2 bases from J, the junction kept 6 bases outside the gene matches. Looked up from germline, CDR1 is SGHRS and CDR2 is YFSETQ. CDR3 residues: CASSLRTSANTGELFF. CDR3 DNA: TGCGCCAGCAGCCTAAGGACTAGCGCAAACACCGGGGAGCTGTTTTTT.

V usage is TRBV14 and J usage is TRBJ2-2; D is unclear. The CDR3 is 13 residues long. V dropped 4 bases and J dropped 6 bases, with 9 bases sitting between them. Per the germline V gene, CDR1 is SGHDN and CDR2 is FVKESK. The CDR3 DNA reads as TGTGCCAGCAGCCTACTAACCCCCGGGGAGCTGTTTTTT. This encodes CASSLLTPGELFF.

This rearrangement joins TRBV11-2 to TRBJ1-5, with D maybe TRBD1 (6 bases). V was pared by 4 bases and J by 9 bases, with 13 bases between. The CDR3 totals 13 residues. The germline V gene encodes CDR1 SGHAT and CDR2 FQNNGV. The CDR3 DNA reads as TGTGCCAGCAGCTCAAACAGGGAACCGCCCCAGCATTTT. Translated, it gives CASSSNREPPQHF.

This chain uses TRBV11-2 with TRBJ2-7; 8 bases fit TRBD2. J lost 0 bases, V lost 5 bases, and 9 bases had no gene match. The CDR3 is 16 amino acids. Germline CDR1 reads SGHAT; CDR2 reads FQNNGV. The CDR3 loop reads CASSLTSGLVSYEQYF. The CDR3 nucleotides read TGTGCCAGCAGCCTCACCTCGGGACTAGTCTCCTACGAGCAGTACTTC.

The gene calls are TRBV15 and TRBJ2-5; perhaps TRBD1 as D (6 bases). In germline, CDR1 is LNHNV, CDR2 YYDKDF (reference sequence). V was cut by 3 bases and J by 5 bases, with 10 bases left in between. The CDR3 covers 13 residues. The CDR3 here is CATSRPQGETQYF. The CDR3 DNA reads TGTGCCACCAGCAGGCCCCAGGGGGAGACCCAGTACTTC.

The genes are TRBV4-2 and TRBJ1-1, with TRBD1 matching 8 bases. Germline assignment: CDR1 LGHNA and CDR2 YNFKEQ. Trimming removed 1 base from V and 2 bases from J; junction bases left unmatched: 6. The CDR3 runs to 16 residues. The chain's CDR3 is CASSQVIGQGNTEAFF. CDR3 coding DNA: TGTGCCAGCAGCCAAGTTATAGGACAGGGTAACACTGAAGCTTTCTTT.

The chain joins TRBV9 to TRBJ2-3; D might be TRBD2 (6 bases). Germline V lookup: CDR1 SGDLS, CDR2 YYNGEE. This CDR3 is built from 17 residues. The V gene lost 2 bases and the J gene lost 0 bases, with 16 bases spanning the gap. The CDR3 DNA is TGTGCCAGCAGCGTGTCCACTAGCCGTACTAGCACAGATACGCAGTATTTT. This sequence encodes CASSVSTSRTSTDTQYF. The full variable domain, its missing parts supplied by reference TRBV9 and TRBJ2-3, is DSGVTQTPKHLITATGQRVTLRCSPRSGDLSVYWYQQSLDQGLQFLIQYYNGEERAKGNILERFSAQQFPDLHSELNLSSLELGDSALYFCASSVSTSRTSTDTQYFGPGTRLTVL.

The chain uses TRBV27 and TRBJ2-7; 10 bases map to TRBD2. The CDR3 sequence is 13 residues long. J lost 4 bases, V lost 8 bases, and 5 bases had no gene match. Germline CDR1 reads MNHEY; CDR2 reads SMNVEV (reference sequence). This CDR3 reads CASQASGSYEQYF. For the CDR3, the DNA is TGTGCCAGCCAAGCTAGCGGGAGTTACGAGCAGTACTTC.

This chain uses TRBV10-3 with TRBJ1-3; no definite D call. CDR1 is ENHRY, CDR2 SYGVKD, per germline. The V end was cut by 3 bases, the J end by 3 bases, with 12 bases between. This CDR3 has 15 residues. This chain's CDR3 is CAISDLGRSGNTIYF. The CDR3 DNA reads TGTGCCATCAGTGATTTAGGTCGTAGTGGAAACACCATATATTTT.

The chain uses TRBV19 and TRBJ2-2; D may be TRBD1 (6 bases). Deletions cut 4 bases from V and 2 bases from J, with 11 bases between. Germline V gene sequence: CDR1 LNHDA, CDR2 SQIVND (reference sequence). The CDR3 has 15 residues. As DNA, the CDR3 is TGTGCCAGTAGTAGGTTGGACAGCAACACCGGGGAGCTGTTTTTT. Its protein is CASSRLDSNTGELFF.

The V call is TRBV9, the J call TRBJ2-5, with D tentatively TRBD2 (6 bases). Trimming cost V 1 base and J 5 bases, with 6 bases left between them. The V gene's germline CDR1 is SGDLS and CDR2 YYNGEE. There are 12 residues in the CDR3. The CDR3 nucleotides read TGTGCCAGCAGCGTAAGCGGGGAGACCCAGTACTTC. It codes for CASSVSGETQYF.

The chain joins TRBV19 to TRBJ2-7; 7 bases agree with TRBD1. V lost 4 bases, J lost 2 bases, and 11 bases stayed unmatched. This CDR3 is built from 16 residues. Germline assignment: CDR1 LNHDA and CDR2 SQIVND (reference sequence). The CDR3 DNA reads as TGTGCCAGTAGTACCCGATCCCGGCAGGGGGCCTACGAGCAGTACTTC. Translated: CASSTRSRQGAYEQYF.

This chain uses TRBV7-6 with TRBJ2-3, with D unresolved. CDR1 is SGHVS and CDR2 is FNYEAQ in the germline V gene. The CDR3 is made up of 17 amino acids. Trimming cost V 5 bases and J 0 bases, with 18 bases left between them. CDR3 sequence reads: CASSRSAGSPSTDTQYF. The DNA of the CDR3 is TGTGCCAGCAGCCGGAGTGCCGGTAGCCCTAGCACAGATACGCAGTATTTT. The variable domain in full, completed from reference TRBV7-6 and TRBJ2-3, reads GAGVSQSPRYKVTKRGQDVALRCDPISGHVSLYWYRQALGQGPEFLTYFNYEAQQDKSGLPNDRFSAERPEGSISTLTIQRTEQRDSAMYRCASSRSAGSPSTDTQYFGPGTRLTVL.

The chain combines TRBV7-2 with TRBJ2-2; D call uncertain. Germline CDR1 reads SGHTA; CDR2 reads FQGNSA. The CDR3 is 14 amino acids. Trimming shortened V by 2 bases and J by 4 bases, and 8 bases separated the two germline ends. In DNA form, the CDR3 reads TGTGCCAGCAGCTTAAATACCTTCACCGGGGAGCTGTTTTTT. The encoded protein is CASSLNTFTGELFF.

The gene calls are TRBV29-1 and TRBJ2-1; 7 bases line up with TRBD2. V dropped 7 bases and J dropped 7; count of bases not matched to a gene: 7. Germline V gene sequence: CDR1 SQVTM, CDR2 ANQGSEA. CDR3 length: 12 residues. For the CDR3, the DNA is TGCAGCGCTGGACTAGAATGGAATGAGCAGTTCTTC. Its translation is CSAGLEWNEQFF.

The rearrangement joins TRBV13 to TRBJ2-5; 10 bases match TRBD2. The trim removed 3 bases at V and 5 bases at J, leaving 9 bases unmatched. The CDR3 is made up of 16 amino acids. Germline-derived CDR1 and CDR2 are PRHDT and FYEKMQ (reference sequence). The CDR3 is CASSLNLAGALETQYF. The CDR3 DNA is TGTGCCAGCAGCTTGAATCTAGCGGGAGCTTTGGAGACCCAGTACTTC.

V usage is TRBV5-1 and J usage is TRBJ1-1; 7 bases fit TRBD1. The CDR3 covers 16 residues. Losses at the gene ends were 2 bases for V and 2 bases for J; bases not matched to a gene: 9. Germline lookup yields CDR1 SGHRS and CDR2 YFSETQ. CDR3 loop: CASSLHLGTVNTEAFF. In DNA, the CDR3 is TGCGCCAGCAGCTTACACCTAGGGACAGTAAACACTGAAGCTTTCTTT.

DNA for the CDR3: TGCAGCGTTGCGGGGGTGGGGGAGCAGTACTTC. It codes for CSVAGVGEQYF. The chain combines TRBV29-1 with TRBJ2-7, with D perhaps matching TRBD2 (6 bases). V shed 4 bases and J shed 7 bases, with 11 bases lying between them. CDR1 SQVTM and CDR2 ANQGSEA come from the germline V gene. This CDR3 comprises 11 residues.

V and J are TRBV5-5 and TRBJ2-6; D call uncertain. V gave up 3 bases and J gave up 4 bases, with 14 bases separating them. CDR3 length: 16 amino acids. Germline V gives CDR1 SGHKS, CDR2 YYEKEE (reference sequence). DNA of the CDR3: TGTGCCAGCAGCTCCCCCACTAATCTGGGGGCCAACGTCCTGACTTTC. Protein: CASSSPTNLGANVLTF.

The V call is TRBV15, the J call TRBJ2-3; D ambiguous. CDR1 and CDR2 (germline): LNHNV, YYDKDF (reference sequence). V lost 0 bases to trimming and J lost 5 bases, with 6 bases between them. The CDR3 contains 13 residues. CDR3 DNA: TGTGCCACCAGCAGAGATTCTGGAGATACGCAGTATTTT. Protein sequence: CATSRDSGDTQYF.

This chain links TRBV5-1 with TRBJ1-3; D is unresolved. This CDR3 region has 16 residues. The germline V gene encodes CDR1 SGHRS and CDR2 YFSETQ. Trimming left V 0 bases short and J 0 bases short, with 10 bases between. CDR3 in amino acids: CASSLESVSSGNTIYF. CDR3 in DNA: TGCGCCAGCAGCTTGGAGTCAGTTTCCTCTGGAAACACCATATATTTT.

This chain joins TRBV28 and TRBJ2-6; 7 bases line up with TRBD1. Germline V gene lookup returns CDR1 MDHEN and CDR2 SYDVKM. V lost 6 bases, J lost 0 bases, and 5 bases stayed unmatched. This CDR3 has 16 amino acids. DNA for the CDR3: TGTGCCAGCAGGAGACAGGGTACCTCTGGGGCCAACGTCCTGACTTTC. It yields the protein CASRRQGTSGANVLTF.

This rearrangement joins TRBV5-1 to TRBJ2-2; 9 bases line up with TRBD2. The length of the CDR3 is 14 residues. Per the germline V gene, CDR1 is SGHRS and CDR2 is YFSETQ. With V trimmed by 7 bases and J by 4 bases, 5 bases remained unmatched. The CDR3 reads CASVAGVGTGELFF. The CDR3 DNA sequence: TGCGCCAGCGTAGCGGGAGTTGGCACCGGGGAGCTGTTTTTT.

The CDR3 nucleotides read TGCGCCAGCCGAGCCGGGACTTCGAATGAAAAACTGTTTTTT. Amino acid sequence: CASRAGTSNEKLFF. The rearrangement links TRBV5-1 to TRBJ1-4, with D tentatively TRBD1 (5 bases). V lost 7 bases, J lost 5 bases, and 15 bases lay in between. This CDR3 region has 14 residues. The germline V gene encodes CDR1 SGHRS and CDR2 YFSETQ.

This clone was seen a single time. The CDR3: CASSVGQVGEQFF. CDR3 nucleotides: TGTGCCAGCAGCGTAGGGCAGGTGGGTGAGCAGTTCTTC. The V and J genes are TRBV9 and TRBJ2-1; D call uncertain. The CDR3 length is 13 residues. Germline V gene data show CDR1 as SGDLS and CDR2 as YYNGEE. Trimming took 0 bases from V and 9 from J, leaving 10 bases between them.

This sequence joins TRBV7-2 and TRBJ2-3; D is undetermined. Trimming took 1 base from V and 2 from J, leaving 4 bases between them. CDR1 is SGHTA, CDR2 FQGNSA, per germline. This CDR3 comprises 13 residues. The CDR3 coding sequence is TGTGCCAGCAGCTTAGGGGACACAGATACGCAGTATTTT. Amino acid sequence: CASSLGDTDTQYF.

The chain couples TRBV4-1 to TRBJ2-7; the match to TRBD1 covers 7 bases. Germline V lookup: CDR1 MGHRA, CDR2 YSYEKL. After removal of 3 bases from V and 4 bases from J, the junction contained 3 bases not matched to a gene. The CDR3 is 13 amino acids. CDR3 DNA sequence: TGCGCCAGCAGCCAGTGGGACAGATACGAGCAGTACTTC. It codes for CASSQWDRYEQYF.

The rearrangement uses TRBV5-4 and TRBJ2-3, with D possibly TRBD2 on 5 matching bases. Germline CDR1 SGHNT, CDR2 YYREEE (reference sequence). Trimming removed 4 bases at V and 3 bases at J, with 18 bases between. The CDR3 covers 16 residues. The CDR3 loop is CASSLRISEGTDTQYF. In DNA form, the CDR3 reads TGTGCCAGCAGCCTGAGGATTAGCGAGGGAACAGATACGCAGTATTTT.